Below, 30 T cell receptor beta chains from the same sample are listed, as sequenced in a study of T cells in narcolepsy. Produced via immunoSEQ multiplex PCR; TCRdb's table is partial and in-frame only. The repertoire holds more than 30,000 clones, with around 80% as singletons. Sample: CD45RA- memory CD4+ T cells from PBMCs. Receptor source: a human donor with narcolepsy.

The CDR3: CASSADQGLSSYNSPLHF. For the CDR3, the DNA is TGTGCCAGCAGCGCAGACCAGGGACTTAGCTCCTATAATTCACCCCTCCACTTT. The V and J genes are TRBV11-2 and TRBJ1-6; a possible D gene is TRBD1 (5 bases). This CDR3 is built from 18 residues. Trimming removed 5 bases at V and 0 bases at J, with 17 bases between. Germline assignment: CDR1 SGHAT and CDR2 FQNNGV.

The chain carries TRBV6-5 and TRBJ1-1, with 7 bases identical to TRBD1. Germline CDR1 is MNHEY and CDR2 is SVGAGI. The CDR3 covers 13 residues. With V trimmed by 6 bases and J by 10 bases, 11 bases remained unmatched. The CDR3 DNA reads as TGTGCCAGCAGCCGAACGACAGGGACCTCAGCTTTCTTT. Amino acids: CASSRTTGTSAFF.

The V and J genes are TRBV15 and TRBJ1-2; 8 bases fit TRBD1. The germline V gene encodes CDR1 LNHNV and CDR2 YYDKDF (reference sequence). V lost 1 base and J lost 7; bases outside the gene matches: 5. The CDR3 totals 14 residues. This CDR3 is CATSRADTGGGYTF. The CDR3 nucleotides read TGTGCCACCAGCAGAGCGGACACAGGGGGTGGCTACACCTTC.

This chain uses TRBV7-3 with TRBJ2-3, with TRBD2 matching over 11 bases. V shed 5 bases and J 6 bases; nucleotides not matched to a gene: 10. This CDR3 comprises 16 residues. Germline CDR1 SGHTA, CDR2 FQGTGA. The CDR3 region is CASSSNSGGAFDTQYF. DNA of the CDR3: TGTGCCAGCAGCAGCAATAGCGGGGGGGCCTTCGATACGCAGTATTTT.

The table lists this clone with a count of one. V gene TRBV10-2 combines with J gene TRBJ1-2; D uncertain. Germline CDR1 and CDR2: WSHSY and SAAADI. V lost 8 bases, J lost 2 bases, and 12 bases lay in between. The CDR3 covers 13 residues. Here the CDR3 reads CASQRDLNYGYTF. The CDR3 DNA sequence: TGCGCCAGCCAGAGGGATCTAAACTATGGCTACACCTTC.

Of note for this clone: Other DNA sequences in this sample translate to the same CDR3. J is TRBJ1-5 and V is TRBV7-9; 7 bases fit TRBD1. Germline V CDR1 and CDR2: SEHNR, FQNEAQ (reference sequence). The CDR3 contains 14 residues. V shed 11 bases and J 4 bases; nucleotides not matched to a gene: 11. The CDR3 loop reads CAVQGRGSNQPQHF. The DNA for the CDR3 is TGTGCCGTTCAAGGCAGGGGGTCAAATCAGCCCCAGCATTTT.

V usage is TRBV29-1 and J usage is TRBJ2-2; maybe TRBD1 (5 bases). CDR1 SQVTM and CDR2 ANQGSEA come from the germline V gene. The CDR3 consists of 15 residues. V gave up 1 base and J gave up 4 bases, with 13 bases separating them. This CDR3 is CSVEAARQGTGELFF. The DNA of the CDR3 is TGCAGCGTTGAAGCGGCTCGGCAGGGCACCGGGGAGCTGTTTTTT.

V is TRBV13 and J is TRBJ1-2, with D possibly TRBD1 on 6 matching bases. Per the germline V gene, CDR1 is PRHDT and CDR2 is FYEKMQ (reference sequence). Trimming shortened V by 4 bases and J by 4 bases, and 13 bases separated the two germline ends. The CDR3 contains 14 residues. The CDR3 DNA is TGTGCCAGCAGCTCCGGGGGGCTTAGCTATGGCTACACCTTC. Translating gives CASSSGGLSYGYTF. Variable domain in full (rest from reference TRBV13 and TRBJ1-2): AAGVIQSPRHLIKEKRETATLKCYPIPRHDTVYWYQQGPGQDPQFLISFYEKMQSDKGSIPDRFSAQQFSDYHSELNMSSLELGDSALYFCASSSGGLSYGYTFGSGTRLTVV.

The rearrangement joins TRBV5-4 to TRBJ2-7; D unclear. This CDR3 contains 11 residues. V was trimmed by 2 bases and J by 6 bases, leaving 6 bases between them. From germline, CDR1 is SGHNT and CDR2 YYREEE (reference sequence). The chain's CDR3 is CASSLVSEQYF. The DNA of the CDR3 is TGTGCCAGCAGCTTAGTATCCGAGCAGTACTTC.

The V gene is TRBV19, the J gene TRBJ1-1; D call uncertain. This CDR3 comprises 14 residues. Germline lookup yields CDR1 LNHDA and CDR2 SQIVND (reference sequence). Trimming pared 4 bases from V and 7 bases from J, leaving 16 bases between. The CDR3 coding sequence is TGTGCCAGTAGTAAAGGGCCCCTTGGCGGTGAAGCTTTCTTT. It yields the protein CASSKGPLGGEAFF.

The genes are TRBV5-1 and TRBJ2-1; 7 nucleotides match TRBD2. This CDR3 is 13 amino acids long. Trimming at V came to 2 bases and at J to 6 bases, leaving 2 bases not matched to a gene. Germline V gives CDR1 SGHRS, CDR2 YFSETQ. CDR3 nucleotide sequence: TGCGCCAGCAGCTTAGCGGGACCCAATGAGCAGTTCTTC. This encodes CASSLAGPNEQFF.

The chain recombines TRBV2 with TRBJ2-5; 13 bases fit TRBD2. CDR1 is SNHLY, CDR2 FYNNEI, per germline. The CDR3 is 15 amino acids. J lost 9 bases, V lost 4 bases, and 8 bases had no gene match. CDR3 loop: CASSGLAGGPRSQYF. The CDR3 coding sequence is TGTGCCAGCAGTGGACTAGCGGGGGGCCCCCGATCCCAGTACTTC. Supplemented by reference TRBV2 and TRBJ2-5, the full variable domain reads EPEVTQTPSHQVTQMGQEVILRCVPISNHLYFYWYRQILGQKVEFLVSFYNNEISEKSEIFDDQFSVERPDGSNFTLKIRSTKLEDSAMYFCASSGLAGGPRSQYFGPGTRLLVL.

This rearrangement joins TRBV30 to TRBJ1-5; D not resolved. V was pared by 3 bases and J by 3 bases, with 9 bases between. Per germline, CDR1 GTSNPN and CDR2 SVGIG (reference sequence). The CDR3 extends over 13 amino acids. CDR3 DNA: TGTGCCTGGAGAAGCGGGGACAATCAGCCCCAGCATTTT. The encoded protein is CAWRSGDNQPQHF.

The genes are TRBV2 and TRBJ1-2; D uncertain. The CDR3 totals 11 residues. CDR1 is SNHLY and CDR2 is FYNNEI in the germline V gene. V lost 5 bases and J 5 bases, leaving 6 bases between the germline ends. CDR3 bases: TGTGCCAGCAGTCCTGGATATGGCTACACCTTC. Its translation: CASSPGYGYTF.

The CDR3 DNA follows: TGTGCCAGCTCACCAGAACAGGGAATCCGCAATCAGCCCCAGCATTTT. Translated, it gives CASSPEQGIRNQPQHF. This sequence joins TRBV18 and TRBJ1-5; tentative D call: TRBD1 (6 bases). The V and J ends lost 2 bases and 2 bases respectively, with 13 bases between them. CDR1 and CDR2 (germline): KGHSH, LQKENI. This CDR3 has 16 amino acids.

The DNA of the CDR3 is TGTGCCACCAGCGAAACACTTATTTCGGGCGAGCAGTACTTC. Protein product: CATSETLISGEQYF. The V gene is TRBV15, the J gene TRBJ2-7; D unclear. The CDR3 covers 14 residues. Trimming removed 5 bases at V and 6 bases at J, with 17 bases between. Per germline, CDR1 LNHNV and CDR2 YYDKDF (reference sequence). The whole variable domain, filled in from reference TRBV15 and TRBJ2-7, reads DAMVIQNPRYQVTQFGKPVTLSCSQTLNHNVMYWYQQKSSQAPKLLFHYYDKDFNNEADTPDNFQSRRPNTSFCFLDIRSPGLGDTAMYLCATSETLISGEQYFGPGTRLTVT.

The V gene is TRBV7-2, the J gene TRBJ1-2, with D possibly being TRBD1 (5 bases). The CDR3 extends over 13 amino acids. Trimming shortened V by 5 bases and J by 5 bases, and 12 bases separated the two germline ends. Germline CDR1 is SGHTA and CDR2 is FQGNSA. DNA of the CDR3: TGTGCCAGCAGCCCCGGGGCCAATTATGGCTACACCTTC. It yields the protein CASSPGANYGYTF.

The V and J genes are TRBV6-5 and TRBJ2-7; D is possibly TRBD2 (6 bases). This CDR3 comprises 14 residues. Germline V lookup: CDR1 MNHEY, CDR2 SVGAGI. Trimming removed 5 bases at V and 7 bases at J, with 18 bases between. The CDR3, as DNA: TGTGCCAGCAGTGTCCTCTTCCTCGGGGGAGAGCAGTACTTC. Translation: CASSVLFLGGEQYF.

The J gene is TRBJ2-3, the V gene TRBV5-1, with a weak D call TRBD2 (6 bases). Germline V gene data show CDR1 as SGHRS and CDR2 as YFSETQ. This CDR3 region has 15 residues. V dropped 1 base and J dropped 4 bases, with 13 bases sitting between them. CDR3 nucleotide sequence: TGCGCCAGCAGCTTGTCCGGGACTCGATCAGATACGCAGTATTTT. This sequence encodes CASSLSGTRSDTQYF.

The chain employs TRBV5-4 and TRBJ2-1; TRBD1 matches at 8 bases. The junction had 8 bases not matched to a gene; V was cut back by 4 bases and J by 5 bases. This CDR3 region has 15 residues. Germline assignment: CDR1 SGHNT and CDR2 YYREEE (reference sequence). The CDR3 nucleotides are TGTGCCAGCAGCCCAGGACAGGGCGGGAACAATGAGCAGTTCTTC. This translates into CASSPGQGGNNEQFF.

A few counts support this clone. The chain is built from TRBV6-6 and TRBJ1-1, with 7 bases matching TRBD1. This CDR3 is built from 14 residues. Germline V gene data show CDR1 as MNHNY and CDR2 as SVGAGI (reference sequence). V lost 5 bases and J lost 2; bases outside the gene matches: 5. CDR3 protein: CASSLTGVNTEAFF. The CDR3 nucleotides are TGTGCCAGCAGTCTCACAGGGGTAAACACTGAAGCTTTCTTT.

This clone was counted a few times. The chain couples TRBV14 to TRBJ1-1, with 8 bases that match TRBD1. The ends lost 0 bases at V and 7 bases at J; junction bases unmatched: 4. The germline V gene has CDR1 SGHDN and CDR2 FVKESK. CDR3 length: 14 amino acids. CDR3 sequence: CASSQDLGTGEAFF. The CDR3 coding sequence is TGTGCCAGCAGCCAAGATCTTGGGACAGGTGAAGCTTTCTTT.

The genes are TRBV6-5 and TRBJ2-3; TRBD1 aligns across 7 bases. V was pared by 5 bases and J by 5 bases, with 7 bases of the junction left unmatched. The CDR3 spans 14 residues. The germline V gene has CDR1 MNHEY and CDR2 SVGAGI. The CDR3 sequence is CASSPPGTVDTQYF. As DNA, the CDR3 is TGTGCCAGCAGTCCTCCCGGGACAGTAGATACGCAGTATTTT.

The chain recombines TRBV27 with TRBJ1-1; TRBD1 matches at 7 bases. Germline values: CDR1 MNHEY, CDR2 SMNVEV (reference sequence). Unmatched junction bases numbered 12, after V lost 7 bases and J lost 1 base. The CDR3 spans 16 residues. The CDR3 nucleotides read TGTGCCAGCACCCCGTGGGGGGAGGGGGCGAACACTGAAGCTTTCTTT. This codes for CASTPWGEGANTEAFF.

V and J are TRBV7-2 and TRBJ2-1; 9 bases line up with TRBD1. The germline V gene has CDR1 SGHTA and CDR2 FQGNSA. CDR3 length equals 16 residues. The V gene end was trimmed by 6 bases and the J gene end by 4 bases; junction bases not matched to a gene: 10. The chain's CDR3 is CASSRDRDARYNEQFF. CDR3 DNA: TGTGCCAGCAGTCGGGACAGGGATGCGAGATACAATGAGCAGTTCTTC.

This chain uses TRBV19 with TRBJ1-1; D gene uncertain. The germline gives CDR1 LNHDA, CDR2 SQIVND (reference sequence). The CDR3 extends over 14 amino acids. Trimming removed 1 base from V and 1 base from J, with 7 bases in between. CDR3 in DNA: TGTGCCAGTAGTATAGGCGCTGGGAACACTGAAGCTTTCTTT. It encodes CASSIGAGNTEAFF.

The chain employs TRBV7-2 and TRBJ2-3, with D tentatively TRBD1 (5 bases). The CDR3 is made up of 12 amino acids. Trimming shortened V by 1 base and J by 9 bases, and 8 bases separated the two germline ends. The germline CDR1 and CDR2 sequences are SGHTA and FQGNSA. The DNA for the CDR3 is TGTGCCAGCAGCTTAGTGGGGCAAACGCAGTATTTT. Protein sequence: CASSLVGQTQYF.

The CDR3 DNA follows: TGTGCCAGCAGTCAGGACGGATACGAGCAGTACTTC. This codes for CASSQDGYEQYF. The chain joins TRBV6-6 to TRBJ2-7; no clear D. The CDR3 length is 12 residues. Germline assignment: CDR1 MNHNY and CDR2 SVGAGI (reference sequence). Trimming stripped 5 bases from V and 4 bases from J, with 9 bases between.

On this clone: Within the sample, other DNA sequences also encode this same CDR3. The chain recombines TRBV30 with TRBJ1-1; TRBD1 might be the D (5 bases). The V gene's germline CDR1 is GTSNPN and CDR2 SVGIG (reference sequence). CDR3 length: 13 amino acids. The V end lost 2 bases, the J end lost 4 bases, and 11 bases lay between the germline ends. The CDR3 sequence is CAWSPSGPTEAFF. CDR3 coding DNA: TGTGCCTGGAGTCCTTCAGGGCCCACTGAAGCTTTCTTT.

The chain recombines TRBV5-4 with TRBJ2-1, with 9 bases that match TRBD1. The V gene end was trimmed by 2 bases and the J gene end by 7 bases; junction bases not matched to a gene: 7. In germline, CDR1 is SGHNT, CDR2 YYREEE (reference sequence). This CDR3 contains 15 residues. The CDR3 is CASSLTQGAINEQFF. The CDR3 nucleotides read TGTGCCAGCAGCTTAACACAGGGGGCGATTAATGAGCAGTTCTTC. Complete variable domain (other parts from reference TRBV5-4 and TRBJ2-1): ETGVTQSPTHLIKTRGQQVTLRCSSQSGHNTVSWYQQALGQGPQFIFQYYREEENGRGNFPPRFSGLQFPNYSSELNVNALELDDSALYLCASSLTQGAINEQFFGPGTRLTVL.